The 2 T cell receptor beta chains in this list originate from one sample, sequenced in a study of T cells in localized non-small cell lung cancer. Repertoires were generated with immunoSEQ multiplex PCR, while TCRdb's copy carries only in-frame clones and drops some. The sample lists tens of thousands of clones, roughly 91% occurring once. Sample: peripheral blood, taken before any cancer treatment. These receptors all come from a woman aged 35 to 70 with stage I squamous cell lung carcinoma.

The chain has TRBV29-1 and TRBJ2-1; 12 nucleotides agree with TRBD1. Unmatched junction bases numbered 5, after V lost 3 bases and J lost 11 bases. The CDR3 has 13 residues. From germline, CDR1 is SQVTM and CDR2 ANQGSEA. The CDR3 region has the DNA TGCAGCGTTGAGGGGCGGGACAGGGGGCAGCAGTTCTTC. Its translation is CSVEGRDRGQQFF.

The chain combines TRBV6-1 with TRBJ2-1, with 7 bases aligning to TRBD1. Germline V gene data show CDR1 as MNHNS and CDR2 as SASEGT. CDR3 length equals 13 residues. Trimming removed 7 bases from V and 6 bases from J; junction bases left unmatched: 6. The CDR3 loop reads CASIQGSRNEQFF. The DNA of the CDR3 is TGTGCCAGCATACAGGGGAGTCGCAATGAGCAGTTCTTC.